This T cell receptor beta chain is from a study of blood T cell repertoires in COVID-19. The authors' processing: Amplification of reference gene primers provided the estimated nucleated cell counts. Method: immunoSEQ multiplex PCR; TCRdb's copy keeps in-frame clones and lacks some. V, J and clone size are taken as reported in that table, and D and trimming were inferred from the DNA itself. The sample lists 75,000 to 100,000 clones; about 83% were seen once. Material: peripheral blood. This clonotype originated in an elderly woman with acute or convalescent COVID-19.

The CDR3 is CASSPRGETQYF. The CDR3 nucleotides read TGTGCCAGCAGCCCCAGAGGAGAGACCCAGTACTTC. V and J are TRBV7-9 and TRBJ2-5; no firm D call. Germline V gene data show CDR1 as SEHNR and CDR2 as FQNEAQ (reference sequence). Trimming shortened V by 5 bases and J by 4 bases, and 8 bases separated the two germline ends. The CDR3 sequence is 12 residues long.